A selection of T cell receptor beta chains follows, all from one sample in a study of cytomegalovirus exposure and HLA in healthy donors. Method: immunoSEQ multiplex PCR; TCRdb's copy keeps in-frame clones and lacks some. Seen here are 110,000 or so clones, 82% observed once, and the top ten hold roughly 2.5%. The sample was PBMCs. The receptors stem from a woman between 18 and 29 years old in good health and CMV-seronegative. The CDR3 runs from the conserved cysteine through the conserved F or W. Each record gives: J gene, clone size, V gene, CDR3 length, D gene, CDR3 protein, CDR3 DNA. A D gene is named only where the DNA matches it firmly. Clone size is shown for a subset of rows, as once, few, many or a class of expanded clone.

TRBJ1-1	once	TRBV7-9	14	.	CASSFLTQNTEAFF	TGTGCCAGCAGCTTCTTAACACAGAACACTGAAGCTTTCTTT
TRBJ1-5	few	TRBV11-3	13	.	CASSLSRGQPQHF	TGTGCCAGCAGCTTAAGTCGGGGTCAGCCCCAGCATTTT
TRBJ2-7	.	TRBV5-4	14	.	CASSLGSGFYEQYF	TGTGCCAGCAGCTTGGGAAGCGGGTTCTACGAGCAGTACTTC
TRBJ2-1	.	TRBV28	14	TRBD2	CASYGGGRDDEQFF	TGTGCCAGCTATGGCGGCGGGAGGGACGATGAGCAGTTCTTC
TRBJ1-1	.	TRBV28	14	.	CASSQQGGSTEAFF	TGTGCCAGCAGTCAACAGGGTGGGAGCACTGAAGCTTTCTTT
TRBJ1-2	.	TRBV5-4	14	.	CASSSRQIYYGYTF	TGTGCCAGCAGCAGTAGACAGATCTACTATGGCTACACCTTC
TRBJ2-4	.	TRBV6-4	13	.	CASSSAAGNIQYF	TGTGCCAGCAGCTCAGCTGCAGGAAACATTCAGTACTTC
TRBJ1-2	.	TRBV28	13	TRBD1	CASMTGGGYGYTF	TGTGCCAGCATGACAGGGGGAGGCTATGGCTACACCTTC
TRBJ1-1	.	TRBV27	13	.	CASSLLRGSEAFF	TGTGCCAGCAGTTTGCTAAGGGGCTCTGAAGCTTTCTTT
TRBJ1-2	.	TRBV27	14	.	CASSRDRRNYGYTF	TGTGCCAGCAGCCGAGACCGGAGGAATTATGGCTACACCTTC
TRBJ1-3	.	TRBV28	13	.	CASQQDSGNTIYF	TGTGCCAGCCAACAGGACTCTGGAAACACCATATATTTT
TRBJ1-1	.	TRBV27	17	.	CASSSRILSTLNTEAFF	TGTGCCAGCAGTTCAAGAATCCTCAGTACCCTGAACACTGAAGCTTTCTTT
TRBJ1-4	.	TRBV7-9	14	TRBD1	CASSLGQDNEKLFF	TGTGCCAGCAGCTTGGGACAGGATAATGAAAAACTGTTTTTT
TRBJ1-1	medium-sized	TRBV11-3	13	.	CASSLYMNTEAFF	TGTGCCAGCAGCTTGTACATGAACACTGAAGCTTTCTTT
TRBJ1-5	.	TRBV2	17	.	CASSGQTQGYSNQPQHF	TGTGCCAGCAGTGGGCAGACCCAGGGGTATAGCAATCAGCCCCAGCATTTT
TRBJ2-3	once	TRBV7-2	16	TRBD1	CASSPDGTDSTDTQYF	TGTGCCAGCAGCCCAGACGGGACAGATTCCACAGATACGCAGTATTTT
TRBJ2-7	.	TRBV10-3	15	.	CAIRPQGPSSYEQYF	TGTGCCATCAGGCCACAGGGCCCGAGCTCCTACGAGCAGTACTTC
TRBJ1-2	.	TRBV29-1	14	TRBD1	CSALKQGTNYGYTF	TGCAGCGCCCTAAAACAGGGGACTAACTATGGCTACACCTTC
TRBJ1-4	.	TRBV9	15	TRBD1	CASSSRTGEYEKLFF	TGTGCCAGCAGCTCCCGGACAGGGGAGTATGAAAAACTGTTTTTT
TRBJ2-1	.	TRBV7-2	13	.	CASSLGLYNEQFF	TGTGCCAGCAGCTTAGGACTTTACAATGAGCAGTTCTTC
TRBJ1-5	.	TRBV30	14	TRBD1	CAWSVQGGDQPQHF	TGTGCCTGGAGTGTACAGGGGGGGGATCAGCCCCAGCATTTT
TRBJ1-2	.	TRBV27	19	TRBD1	CASSVIKGGRLSGGYGYTF	TGTGCCAGCAGTGTCATCAAAGGGGGCCGTCTGTCCGGAGGGTATGGCTACACCTTC
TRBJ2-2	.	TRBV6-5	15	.	CASSPDRANTGELFF	TGTGCCAGCAGTCCAGACAGAGCGAACACCGGGGAGCTGTTTTTT
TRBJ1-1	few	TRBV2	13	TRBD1	CASQTGGNTEAFF	TGTGCCAGTCAAACAGGGGGCAACACTGAAGCTTTCTTT
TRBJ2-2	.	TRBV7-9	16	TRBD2	CASSKGLAGGTGELFF	TGTGCCAGCAGCAAAGGACTAGCGGGAGGGACCGGGGAGCTGTTTTTT
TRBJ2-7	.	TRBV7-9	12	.	CASSHAPREQYF	TGTGCCAGCAGCCACGCGCCGCGCGAGCAGTACTTC
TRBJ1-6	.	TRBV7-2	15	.	CASSSVTGYNSPLHF	TGTGCCAGCAGCTCCGTGACAGGCTATAATTCACCCCTCCACTTT
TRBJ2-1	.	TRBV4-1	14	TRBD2	CASSFGTSGNEQFF	TGCGCCAGCAGCTTCGGGACTAGCGGCAATGAGCAGTTCTTC
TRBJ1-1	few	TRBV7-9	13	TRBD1	CASSTTGITEAFF	TGTGCCAGCAGCACGACAGGGATCACTGAAGCTTTCTTT
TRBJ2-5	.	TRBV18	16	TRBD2	CASSLQTSGGQETQYF	TGTGCCAGCTCACTACAGACTAGCGGGGGGCAAGAGACCCAGTACTTC
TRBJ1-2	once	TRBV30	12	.	CAWSVAAGGYTF	TGTGCCTGGAGTGTAGCGGCCGGTGGCTACACCTTC
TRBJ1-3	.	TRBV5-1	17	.	CASSVTGHPSSGNTIYF	TGCGCCAGCAGCGTGACAGGCCATCCGAGCTCTGGAAACACCATATATTTT
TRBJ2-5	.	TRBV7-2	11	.	CASSRKETQYF	TGTGCCAGCAGCCGTAAAGAGACCCAGTACTTC
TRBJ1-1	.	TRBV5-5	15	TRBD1	CASIRDRGGNTEAFF	TGTGCCAGCATCCGGGACAGGGGGGGGAACACTGAAGCTTTCTTT
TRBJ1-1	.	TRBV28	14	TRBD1	CASDRGLVDTEAFF	TGTGCGAGCGACAGGGGGCTCGTAGACACTGAAGCTTTCTTT
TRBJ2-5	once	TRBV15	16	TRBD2	CATSRGTSGPQETQYF	TGTGCCACCAGCAGAGGAACTAGCGGGCCTCAAGAGACCCAGTACTTC
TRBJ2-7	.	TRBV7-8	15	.	CASSPVAGLGYEQYF	TGTGCCAGCAGCCCCGTGGCTGGTCTAGGTTACGAGCAGTACTTC
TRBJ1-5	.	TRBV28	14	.	CASSLIRPNQPQHF	TGTGCCAGCAGTTTAATCAGGCCCAATCAGCCCCAGCATTTT
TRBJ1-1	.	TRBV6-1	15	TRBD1	CASSPQGQANTEAFF	TGTGCCAGCAGCCCACAAGGACAGGCGAACACTGAAGCTTTCTTT
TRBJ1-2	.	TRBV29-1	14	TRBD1	CSVVGTGAAYGYTF	TGCAGCGTTGTGGGCACAGGGGCCGCGTATGGCTACACCTTC
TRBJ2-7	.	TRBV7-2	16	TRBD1	CASSSISSGGGYEQYF	TGTGCCAGCAGCTCAATATCATCAGGGGGCGGGTACGAGCAGTACTTC
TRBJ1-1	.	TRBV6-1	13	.	CASSVTRNTEAFF	TGTGCCAGCTCAGTGACTAGGAACACTGAAGCTTTCTTT
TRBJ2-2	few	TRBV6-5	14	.	CASGMDIVTGELFF	TGTGCCAGCGGGATGGACATTGTCACCGGGGAGCTGTTTTTT
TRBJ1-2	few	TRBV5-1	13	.	CASSLNRDYGYTF	TGCGCCAGCAGCTTGAACAGGGACTATGGCTACACCTTC
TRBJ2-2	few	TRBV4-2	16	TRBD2	CASSRDSGRATGELFF	TGTGCCAGCAGCCGAGATAGCGGGAGAGCCACCGGGGAGCTGTTTTTT
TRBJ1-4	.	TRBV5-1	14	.	CASSLTTTNEKLFF	TGCGCCAGCAGCTTGACAACAACTAATGAAAAACTGTTTTTT
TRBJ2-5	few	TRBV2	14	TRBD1	CASSEGYRGETQYF	TGTGCCAGCAGTGAAGGGTACAGGGGGGAGACCCAGTACTTC
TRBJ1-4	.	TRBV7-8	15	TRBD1	CASSQGQGADEKLFF	TGTGCCAGCAGCCAGGGACAGGGGGCGGACGAAAAACTGTTTTTT
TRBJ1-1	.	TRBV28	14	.	CASSFRAWTTEAFF	TGTGCCAGCAGTTTCAGGGCTTGGACCACTGAAGCTTTCTTT
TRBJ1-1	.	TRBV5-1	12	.	CASNFGNTEAFF	TGCGCCAGCAATTTCGGGAACACTGAAGCTTTCTTT
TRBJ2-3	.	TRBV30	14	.	CAWNPGRGRDTQYF	TGTGCCTGGAACCCCGGCAGGGGCAGAGATACGCAGTATTTT